A selection of T cell receptor beta chains follows, all from one sample in a study of shared clonotypes between healthy human individuals. Sequenced by immunoSEQ multiplex PCR; TCRdb stores in-frame clones only, minus some. The data hold roughly 2.6 million clones, with approximately 92% observed a single time. The sequenced sample consisted of naive CD4+ T cells sorted from blood. The source of these receptors is a man aged 18 to 29 in good health. CDR3s include the opening cysteine and the closing phenylalanine or tryptophan. D genes are given only for firm matches. Clone size is stated in some rows and not others, as once, few, many or a class when expanded.

J gene | D gene | clone size | V gene | CDR3 protein | CDR3 DNA
TRBJ2-1 | TRBD1 | . | TRBV2 | CASSEAPPGQGRNEQFF | TGTGCCAGCAGTGAAGCGCCCCCGGGACAGGGGAGGAATGAGCAGTTCTTC
TRBJ1-4 | . | . | TRBV10-3 | CAISGSRGEGEKLFF | TGTGCCATCAGTGGATCAAGGGGGGAAGGAGAAAAACTGTTTTTT
TRBJ2-1 | . | . | TRBV7-9 | CASSQLDTIPLEQFF | TGTGCCAGCAGCCAATTAGATACAATCCCTCTTGAGCAGTTCTTC
TRBJ1-6 | . | . | TRBV27 | CASSSTARGFNSPLHF | TGTGCCAGCAGTTCGACAGCAAGGGGCTTTAATTCACCCCTCCACTTT
TRBJ2-5 | . | once | TRBV4-1 | CASSQDVFRAVQETQYF | TGCGCCAGCAGCCAAGATGTTTTTAGGGCAGTTCAAGAGACCCAGTACTTC
TRBJ2-2 | . | . | TRBV6-4 | CASSALQDTGELFF | TGTGCCAGCAGTGCCTTACAAGACACCGGGGAGCTGTTTTTT
TRBJ2-6 | . | . | TRBV11-2 | CASSLGQFSGANVLTF | TGTGCCAGCAGCTTAGGACAGTTCTCTGGGGCCAACGTCCTGACTTTC
TRBJ2-3 | TRBD2 | . | TRBV9 | CASSSNRLAGYTDTQYF | TGTGCCAGCAGCTCGAACAGACTAGCGGGATACACAGATACGCAGTATTTT
TRBJ2-7 | TRBD2 | . | TRBV6-5 | CASSYSPSGNYEQYF | TGTGCCAGCAGTTACTCGCCTAGCGGCAACTACGAGCAGTACTTC
TRBJ2-7 | TRBD2 | . | TRBV30 | CAWSQSVAGPYEQYF | TGTGCCTGGAGTCAGAGTGTAGCGGGACCCTACGAGCAGTACTTC
TRBJ2-5 | TRBD2 | . | TRBV11-2 | CASRAAGETQYF | TGTGCCAGCAGGGCAGCGGGGGAGACCCAGTACTTC
TRBJ1-2 | . | . | TRBV28 | CASSLNYQAEGYGYTF | TGTGCCAGCAGTTTAAATTATCAGGCGGAGGGATATGGCTACACCTTC
TRBJ2-3 | TRBD1 | . | TRBV6-1 | CASSEEGRGTDTQYF | TGTGCCAGCAGTGAAGAAGGCAGGGGGACAGATACGCAGTATTTT
TRBJ2-7 | TRBD1 | . | TRBV18 | CASSATGGYEQYF | TGTGCCAGCTCCGCGACAGGGGGCTACGAGCAGTACTTC
TRBJ2-5 | . | . | TRBV4-1 | CASALGGAGETQYF | TGCGCCAGCGCCCTAGGGGGGGCGGGAGAGACCCAGTACTTC
TRBJ2-7 | . | once | TRBV6-1 | CASQNTGGESYEQYF | TGTGCCAGCCAAAATACAGGGGGGGAGTCCTACGAGCAGTACTTC
TRBJ1-1 | . | few | TRBV20-1 | CSAGRTEAFF | TGCAGTGCGGGGAGAACTGAAGCTTTCTTT
TRBJ1-6 | TRBD1 | . | TRBV7-2 | CASSLVGTGTSPLHF | TGTGCCAGCAGCTTAGTTGGGACAGGGACTTCACCCCTCCACTTT
TRBJ1-3 | . | once | TRBV10-1 | CASRTGPGNTIYF | TGCGCCAGCAGAACAGGACCTGGAAACACCATATATTTT
TRBJ2-1 | TRBD1 | . | TRBV14 | CASSQGQGGYNEQFF | TGTGCCAGCAGCCAGGGACAGGGCGGCTACAATGAGCAGTTCTTC
TRBJ2-3 | . | once | TRBV7-2 | CASRLHPSTDTQYF | TGTGCCAGCAGGTTGCACCCGAGCACAGATACGCAGTATTTT
TRBJ1-6 | . | . | TRBV14 | CASSQLTVGNSPLHF | TGTGCCAGCAGCCAGCTGACCGTCGGTAATTCACCCCTCCACTTT
TRBJ2-3 | TRBD2 | . | TRBV10-2 | CASSVKVFPWGLAAGTDTQYF | TGCGCCAGCAGTGTTAAAGTTTTCCCTTGGGGCCTAGCGGCCGGCACAGATACGCAGTATTTT
TRBJ2-7 | . | . | TRBV13 | CASSLLLTDSYEQYF | TGTGCCAGCAGCTTATTGCTGACCGACTCCTACGAGCAGTACTTC
TRBJ2-3 | . | . | TRBV9 | CASSANVAAHSDTQYF | TGTGCCAGCAGCGCAAATGTAGCGGCCCATTCGGATACGCAGTATTTT
TRBJ2-1 | . | . | TRBV18 | CASSSSSYNEQFF | TGTGCCAGCTCATCCAGCTCCTACAATGAGCAGTTCTTC
TRBJ1-6 | . | . | TRBV27 | CASSSSGSPLHF | TGTGCCAGCAGTAGCAGTGGTTCACCCCTCCACTTT
TRBJ1-6 | . | . | TRBV27 | CASRAMGSPLHF | TGTGCCAGCAGAGCTATGGGGTCACCCCTCCACTTT
TRBJ2-1 | TRBD2 | . | TRBV15 | CATSRAGSGASYNEQFF | TGTGCCACCAGCAGAGCGGGTAGCGGGGCCTCCTACAATGAGCAGTTCTTC
TRBJ2-3 | . | . | TRBV5-1 | CACGGGSTDTQYF | TGCGCCTGCGGAGGGGGGAGCACAGATACGCAGTATTTT